Detailed here is one T cell receptor beta chain. The antigen is undetermined. This specimen comes from a study of T cells in Graves' hyperthyroidism and ophthalmopathy. The overall study: At initial diagnosis, before any treatment had begun, peripheral blood was obtained.

This CDR3 spans 17 amino acids. V trimming: 5 bases; J trimming: 4 bases; junction bases outside the gene matches: 9. Germline V gives CDR1 LNHDA, CDR2 SQIVND (reference sequence). RNA transcripts provided the source from which TCR beta CDR3 regions were amplified. The study used the HTBI primer set for a first-round RT-PCR of the TCR CDR3. TCRdb re-derived calls from the multiplex PCR reads in MiXCR, one entry per CDR3 protein. The table has over 250,000 distinct CDR3 sequences, about 18% seen once. Overall study findings and caveats: By a 13 V-J model, ophthalmopathy was set apart from stable hyperthyroidism.

Patients were excluded for uncontrolled infection, other autoimmune disease, pregnancy or lactation. The sample comprised blood. The sequence was collected from a woman aged 55-75 years with Graves' ophthalmopathy. The chain couples TRBV19 to TRBJ2-1; 12 nucleotides match TRBD2. This chain's CDR3 is CASSPQGTSGPYNEQFF. As DNA, the CDR3 is TGTGCCAGTAGTCCCCAGGGGACTAGCGGGCCTTACAATGAGCAGTTCTTC.